This T cell receptor beta chain originates from a study of cytomegalovirus exposure and HLA in healthy donors. The PCR ran on 60 Vbeta and 13 Jbeta primers. Sequencing was performed with immunoSEQ multiplex PCR; in TCRdb, only in-frame clones are kept and a portion is missing. The repertoire holds some 130,000 clones, with around nine tenths as singletons. The V gene's germline CDR1 is MDHEN and CDR2 SYDVKM. The CDR3 extends over 14 amino acids. V was cut by 6 bases and J by 4 bases, with 15 bases left in between. The TCR was taken from a woman in her 30s in good health and CMV-seronegative. The chain is built from TRBV28 and TRBJ1-1; unclear D gene. The sample consisted of PBMCs. CDR3 sequence reads: CASSPGEYGTEAFF. The CDR3, as DNA: TGTGCCAGCAGCCCCGGGGAATACGGCACTGAAGCTTTCTTT.